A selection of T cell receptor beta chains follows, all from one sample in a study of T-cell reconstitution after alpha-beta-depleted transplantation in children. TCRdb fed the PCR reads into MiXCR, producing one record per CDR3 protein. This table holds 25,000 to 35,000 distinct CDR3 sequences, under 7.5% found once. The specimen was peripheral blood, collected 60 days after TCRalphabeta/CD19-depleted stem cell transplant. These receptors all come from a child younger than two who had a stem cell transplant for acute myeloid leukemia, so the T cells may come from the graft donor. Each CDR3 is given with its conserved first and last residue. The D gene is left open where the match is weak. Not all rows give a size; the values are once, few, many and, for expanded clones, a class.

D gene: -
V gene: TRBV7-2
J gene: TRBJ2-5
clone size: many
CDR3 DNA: TGTGCCAGCAGCTTAGGTACAGGGAGCTTGGAGACCCAGTACTTC
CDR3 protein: CASSLGTGSLETQYF

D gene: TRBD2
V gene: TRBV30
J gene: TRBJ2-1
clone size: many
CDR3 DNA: TGTGCCTGGAGTGTAAAGGCAGGGAGGGGCAATGAGCAGTTCTTC
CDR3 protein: CAWSVKAGRGNEQFF

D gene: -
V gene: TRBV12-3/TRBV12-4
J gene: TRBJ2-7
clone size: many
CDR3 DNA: TGTGCCAGCAGTTTAACCCCCCAGGGCTACGAGCAGTACTTC
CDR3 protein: CASSLTPQGYEQYF

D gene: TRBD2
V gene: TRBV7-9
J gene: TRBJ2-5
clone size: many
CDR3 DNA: TGTGCCAGCGCCCTTAAGAAGCGGGGGGAGACCCAGTACTTC
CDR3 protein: CASALKKRGETQYF

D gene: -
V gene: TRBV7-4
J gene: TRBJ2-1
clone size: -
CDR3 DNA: TGTACCTTCTGCCCGGGGGCCCTTCCTAGAGCCTTAGTCAATGAGCAGTTCTTC
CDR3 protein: CTFCPGALPRALVNEQFF

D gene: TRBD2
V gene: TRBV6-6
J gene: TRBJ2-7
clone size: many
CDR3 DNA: TGTGCCAGCAGTCTAGCGGACTACGAGCAGTACTTC
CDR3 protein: CASSLADYEQYF

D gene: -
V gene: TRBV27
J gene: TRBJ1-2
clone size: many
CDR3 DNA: TGTGCCAGCAGTTGGGGAGGGAACTATGGCTACACCTTC
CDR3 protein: CASSWGGNYGYTF

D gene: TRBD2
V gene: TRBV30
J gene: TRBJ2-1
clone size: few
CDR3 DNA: TGTGCCTGGAGTTCACCGGGACTAGCGGGAGGGCTTGAGCAGTTCTTC
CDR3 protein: CAWSSPGLAGGLEQFF

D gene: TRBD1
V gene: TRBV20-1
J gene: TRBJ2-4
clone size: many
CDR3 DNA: TGCAGTGCTAGCGGGACAGGGGGTTACATTCAGTACTTC
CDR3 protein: CSASGTGGYIQYF

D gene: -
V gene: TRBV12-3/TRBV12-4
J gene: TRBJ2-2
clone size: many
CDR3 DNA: TGTGCCAGCGTTGGGCAGACGAACACCGGGGAGCTGTTTTTT
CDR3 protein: CASVGQTNTGELFF

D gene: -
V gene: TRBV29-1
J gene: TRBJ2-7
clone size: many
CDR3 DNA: TGCAGCGTTGCCGGGACTTCCAACGGCTACGAGCAGTACTTC
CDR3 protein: CSVAGTSNGYEQYF

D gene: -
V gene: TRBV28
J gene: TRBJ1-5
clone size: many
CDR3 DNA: TGTGCCAGCAGTTTTTTCGCTTATAGCAATCAGCCCCAGCATTTT
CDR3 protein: CASSFFAYSNQPQHF

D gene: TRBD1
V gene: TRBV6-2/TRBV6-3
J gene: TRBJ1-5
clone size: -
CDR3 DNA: TGTGCCAGCAGTAACCGGGACAGGGGAAATCAGCCCCAGCATTTT
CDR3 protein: CASSNRDRGNQPQHF

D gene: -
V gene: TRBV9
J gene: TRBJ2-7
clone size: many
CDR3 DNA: TGTGCCAGCAGCGTAGATGCGGGACGAGGTCGCGAGCAGTACTTC
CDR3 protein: CASSVDAGRGREQYF

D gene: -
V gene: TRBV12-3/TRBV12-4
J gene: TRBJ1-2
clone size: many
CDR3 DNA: TGTGCCAGCACCCTCCCGGGAGGGGGCTATGGCTACACCTTC
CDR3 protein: CASTLPGGGYGYTF

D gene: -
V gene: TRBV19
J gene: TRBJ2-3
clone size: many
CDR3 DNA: TGTGCCAGTAGTATACCGGGGACCAGGGATACGCAGTATTTT
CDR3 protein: CASSIPGTRDTQYF

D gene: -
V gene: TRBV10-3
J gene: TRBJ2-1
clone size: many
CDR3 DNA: TGTGCCATCAGGCGGACCCCTTGGGGGCAGTTCTTC
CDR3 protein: CAIRRTPWGQFF

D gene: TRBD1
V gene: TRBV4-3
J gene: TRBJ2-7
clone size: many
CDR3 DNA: TGCGCCAGCAGCCAAATACAGGGGCGCGACGAGCAGTACTTC
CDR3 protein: CASSQIQGRDEQYF

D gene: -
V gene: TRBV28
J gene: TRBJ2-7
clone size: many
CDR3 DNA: TGTGCCAGCAGTTTATTCCATATTAGGGAGGAGCAGTACTTC
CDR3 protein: CASSLFHIREEQYF

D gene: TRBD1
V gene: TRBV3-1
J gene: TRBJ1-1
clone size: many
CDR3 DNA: TGTGCCAGCAGACCGGACAGGGGGTCTGAAGCTTTCTTT
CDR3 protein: CASRPDRGSEAFF

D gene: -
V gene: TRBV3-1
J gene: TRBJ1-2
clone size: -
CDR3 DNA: TGTGCCATCTGTTTGAGCCCCAGGGTCATCTATGGCTACACCTTC
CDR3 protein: CAICLSPRVIYGYTF

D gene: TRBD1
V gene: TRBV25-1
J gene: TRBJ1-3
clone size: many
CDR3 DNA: TGTGCCAGCGGACAGGGAAGGAACACCATATATTTT
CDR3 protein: CASGQGRNTIYF

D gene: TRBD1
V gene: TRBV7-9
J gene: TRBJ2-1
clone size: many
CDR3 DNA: TGTGCCAGCAGCTCTCCGACAGGGTTTGTCAAGGATGAGCAGTTCTTC
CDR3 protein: CASSSPTGFVKDEQFF

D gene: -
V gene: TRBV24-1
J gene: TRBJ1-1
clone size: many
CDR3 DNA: TGTGCCACCAGTGATTCAGGACAACGCACTGAAGCTTTCTTT
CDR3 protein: CATSDSGQRTEAFF

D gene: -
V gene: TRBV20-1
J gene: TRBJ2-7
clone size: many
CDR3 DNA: TGCAGTGCATCGGACTACGAGCAGTACTTC
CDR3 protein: CSASDYEQYF

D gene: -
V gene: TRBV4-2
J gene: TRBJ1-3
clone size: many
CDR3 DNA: TGTGCCAGCAGCCAAGTAGACCTAGCTTGGGAAAACACCATATATTTT
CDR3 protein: CASSQVDLAWENTIYF

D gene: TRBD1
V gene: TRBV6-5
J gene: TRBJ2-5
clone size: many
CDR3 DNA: TGTGCCAGCACCTCGACAGGGGGCTTGGGGGAGACCCAGTACTTC
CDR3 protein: CASTSTGGLGETQYF

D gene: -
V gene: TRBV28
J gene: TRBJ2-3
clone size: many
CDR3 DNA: TGTGCCAGCAGCCCCCGGGCACTTTCGGATACGCAGTATTTT
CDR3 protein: CASSPRALSDTQYF

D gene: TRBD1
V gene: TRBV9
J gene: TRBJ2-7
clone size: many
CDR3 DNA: TGTGCCAGCAGCGCATCCGGGACAGCCGGCAACGAGCAGTACTTC
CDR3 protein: CASSASGTAGNEQYF

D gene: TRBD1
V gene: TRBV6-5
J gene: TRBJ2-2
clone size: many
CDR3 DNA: TGTGCCAGCAGTTACCCTAGGGGACAGCCCGGGGAGCTGTTTTTT
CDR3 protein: CASSYPRGQPGELFF

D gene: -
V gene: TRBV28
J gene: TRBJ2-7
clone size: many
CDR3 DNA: TGTGCCAGCAGTTTTAGGGGATGGGGGCAAAAGGGCCCCTACGAGCAGTACTTC
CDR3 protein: CASSFRGWGQKGPYEQYF